This T cell receptor beta chain was found in a study of blood T cells in healthy people across ages. CDR3 length: 17 residues. Unmatched junction bases numbered 4, after V lost 2 bases and J lost 0 bases. On this clonotype: What it recognizes is unknown.

Primed by a sample-barcoded 5' primer and a J-beta primer mix, a second PCR proceeded for 7 to 11 cycles. TCRdb re-called the 5' RACE reads with MiXCR, one entry per CDR3 protein. The table shows roughly 680,000 distinct CDR3 sequences, with over 40% occurring only once. Study observations and caveats: Age showed a roughly linear inverse relationship with TCR beta diversity per million T cells.

This TCR was recovered from a woman older than 75 in good health. The genes are TRBV12-3 or TRBV12-4 and TRBJ2-1; 10 positions match TRBD2. Sequenced: blood. The CDR3 DNA reads TGTGCCAGCAGTTTAAGCGGGGGGGATAGCTCCTACAATGAGCAGTTCTTC. It translates to CASSLSGGDSSYNEQFF.